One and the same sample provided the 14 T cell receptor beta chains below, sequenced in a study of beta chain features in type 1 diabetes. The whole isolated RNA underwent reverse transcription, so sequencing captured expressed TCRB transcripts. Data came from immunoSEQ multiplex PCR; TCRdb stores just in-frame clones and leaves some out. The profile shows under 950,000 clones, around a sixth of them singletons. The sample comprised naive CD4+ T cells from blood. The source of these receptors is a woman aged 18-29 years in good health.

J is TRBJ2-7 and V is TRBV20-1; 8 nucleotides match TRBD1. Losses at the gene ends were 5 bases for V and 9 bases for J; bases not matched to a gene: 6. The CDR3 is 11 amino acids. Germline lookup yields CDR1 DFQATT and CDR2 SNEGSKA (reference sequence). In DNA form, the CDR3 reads TGCAGTGCTTGGGGACAGGCCCTGCAGTACTTC. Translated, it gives CSAWGQALQYF.

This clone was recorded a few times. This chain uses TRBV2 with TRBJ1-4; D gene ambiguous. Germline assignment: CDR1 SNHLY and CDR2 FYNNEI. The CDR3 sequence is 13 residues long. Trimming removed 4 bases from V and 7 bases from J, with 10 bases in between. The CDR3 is CASSGVIVEKLFF. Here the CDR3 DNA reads TGTGCCAGCAGTGGTGTCATTGTTGAAAAACTGTTTTTT.

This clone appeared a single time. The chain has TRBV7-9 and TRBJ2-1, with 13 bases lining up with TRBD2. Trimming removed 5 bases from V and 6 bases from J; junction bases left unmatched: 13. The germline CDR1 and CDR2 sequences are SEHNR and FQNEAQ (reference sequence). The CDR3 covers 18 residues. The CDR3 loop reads CASSRLGLAGVGGNEQFF. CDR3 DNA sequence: TGTGCCAGCAGCCGCCTAGGACTAGCGGGAGTGGGGGGCAATGAGCAGTTCTTC.

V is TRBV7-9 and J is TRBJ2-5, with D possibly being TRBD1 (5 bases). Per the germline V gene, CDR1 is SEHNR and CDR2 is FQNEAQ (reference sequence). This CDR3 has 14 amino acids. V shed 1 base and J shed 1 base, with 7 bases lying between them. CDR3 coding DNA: TGTGCCAGCAGCTTAGGGACACTCCAAGAGACCCAGTACTTC. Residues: CASSLGTLQETQYF. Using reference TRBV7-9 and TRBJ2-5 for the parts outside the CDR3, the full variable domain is DTGVSQNPRHKITKRGQNVTFRCDPISEHNRLYWYRQTLGQGPEFLTYFQNEAQLEKSRLLSDRFSAERPKGSFSTLEIQRTEQGDSAMYLCASSLGTLQETQYFGPGTRLLVL.

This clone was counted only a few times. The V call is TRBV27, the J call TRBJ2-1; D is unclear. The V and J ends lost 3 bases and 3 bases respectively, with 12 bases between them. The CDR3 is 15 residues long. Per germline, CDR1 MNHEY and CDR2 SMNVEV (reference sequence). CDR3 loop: CASSLRPSNYNEQFF. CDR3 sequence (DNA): TGTGCCAGCAGTTTGCGACCAAGCAACTACAATGAGCAGTTCTTC.

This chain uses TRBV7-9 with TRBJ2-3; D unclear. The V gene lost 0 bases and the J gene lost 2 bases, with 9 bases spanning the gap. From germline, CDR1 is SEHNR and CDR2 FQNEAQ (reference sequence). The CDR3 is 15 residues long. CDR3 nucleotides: TGTGCCAGCAGCTTAGCGTTCCCGGACACAGATACGCAGTATTTT. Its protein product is CASSLAFPDTDTQYF.

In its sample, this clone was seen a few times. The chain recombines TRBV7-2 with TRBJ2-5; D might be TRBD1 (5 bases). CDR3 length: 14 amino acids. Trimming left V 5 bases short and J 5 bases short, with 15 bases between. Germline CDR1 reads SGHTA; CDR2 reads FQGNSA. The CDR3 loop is CASSLQGRYETQYF. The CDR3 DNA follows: TGTGCCAGCAGCCTTCAGGGCCGCTATGAGACCCAGTACTTC.

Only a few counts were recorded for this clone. CDR3: CASSLEQGAVSQFF. DNA for the CDR3: TGTGCCAGCAGCTTGGAACAGGGGGCTGTTTCACAGTTCTTC. The chain joins TRBV5-4 to TRBJ2-1, with 9 bases aligning to TRBD1. V was pared by 0 bases and J by 13 bases, with 8 bases of the junction left unmatched. CDR3 length: 14 amino acids. Per germline, CDR1 SGHNT and CDR2 YYREEE (reference sequence). The full variable domain, its missing parts supplied by reference TRBV5-4 and TRBJ2-1, is ETGVTQSPTHLIKTRGQQVTLRCSSQSGHNTVSWYQQALGQGPQFIFQYYREEENGRGNFPPRFSGLQFPNYSSELNVNALELDDSALYLCASSLEQGAVSQFFGPGTRLTVL.

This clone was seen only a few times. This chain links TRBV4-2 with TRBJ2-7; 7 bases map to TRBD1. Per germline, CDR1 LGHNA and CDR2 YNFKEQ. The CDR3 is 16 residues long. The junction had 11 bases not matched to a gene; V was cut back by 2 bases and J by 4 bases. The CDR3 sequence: CASSQNTGELGYEQYF. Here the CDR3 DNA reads TGTGCCAGCAGCCAAAACACAGGGGAGCTGGGGTACGAGCAGTACTTC.

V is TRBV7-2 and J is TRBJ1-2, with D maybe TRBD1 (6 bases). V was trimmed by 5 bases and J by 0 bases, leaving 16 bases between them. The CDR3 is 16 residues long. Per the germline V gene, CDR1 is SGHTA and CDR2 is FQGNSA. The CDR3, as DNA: TGTGCCAGCAGCCGGGCAGGGGTACTTTCTAACTATGGCTACACCTTC. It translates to CASSRAGVLSNYGYTF.

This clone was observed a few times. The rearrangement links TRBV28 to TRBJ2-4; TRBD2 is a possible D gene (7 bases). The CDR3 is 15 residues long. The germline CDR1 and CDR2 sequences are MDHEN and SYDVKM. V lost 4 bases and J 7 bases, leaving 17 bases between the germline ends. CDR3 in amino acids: CASSSPPGGENIQYF. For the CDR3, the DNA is TGTGCCAGCAGTTCCCCCCCGGGGGGCGAGAACATTCAGTACTTC.

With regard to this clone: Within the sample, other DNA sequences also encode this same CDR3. CDR3 loop: CASSQSSYNEQFF. CDR3 DNA: TGTGCCAGCAGCCAGAGCTCCTACAATGAGCAGTTCTTC. The V gene is TRBV2, the J gene TRBJ2-1; D not certain. Germline-derived CDR1 and CDR2 are SNHLY and FYNNEI. The CDR3 extends over 13 amino acids. V was trimmed by 6 bases and J by 0 bases, leaving 6 bases between them.

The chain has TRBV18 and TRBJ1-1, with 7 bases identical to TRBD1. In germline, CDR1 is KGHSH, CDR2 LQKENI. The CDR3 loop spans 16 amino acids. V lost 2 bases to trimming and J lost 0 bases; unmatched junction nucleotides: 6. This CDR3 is CASSPNRDRLNTEAFF. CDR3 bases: TGTGCCAGCTCACCAAACCGGGACAGACTGAACACTGAAGCTTTCTTT.

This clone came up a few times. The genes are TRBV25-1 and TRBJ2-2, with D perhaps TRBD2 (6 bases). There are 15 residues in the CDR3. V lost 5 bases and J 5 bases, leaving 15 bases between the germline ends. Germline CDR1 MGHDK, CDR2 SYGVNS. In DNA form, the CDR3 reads TGTGCCAGCAGTCCACCCGGGAGTCGGACCGGGGAGCTGTTTTTT. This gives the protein CASSPPGSRTGELFF.